The 23 T cell receptor beta chains reported below all come from one sample, sequenced in a study of blood T cell repertoires in COVID-19. Method: immunoSEQ multiplex PCR; TCRdb's copy keeps in-frame clones and lacks some. The sample has just under 350,000 clones, around 86% seen once. Sequencing input: peripheral blood. The receptors stem from a woman aged 45 to 65 with COVID-19, enrolled during active disease.

The gene calls are TRBV6-5 and TRBJ2-7; 8 bases fit TRBD2. J lost 4 bases, V lost 6 bases, and 11 bases had no gene match. The CDR3 loop spans 15 amino acids. From germline, CDR1 is MNHEY and CDR2 SVGAGI. The CDR3 nucleotides read TGTGCCAGCAGACCCAACAGCGGGAGTCAGTACGAGCAGTACTTC. Its protein is CASRPNSGSQYEQYF.

The chain has TRBV11-2 and TRBJ2-3; D is unclear. Germline V gives CDR1 SGHAT, CDR2 FQNNGV. Trimming left V 5 bases short and J 3 bases short, with 12 bases between. The CDR3 covers 14 residues. CDR3 DNA: TGTGCCAGCAGCCCGGTTCGAGGAACAGATACGCAGTATTTT. Protein: CASSPVRGTDTQYF.

In this sample, this clone turned up a few times. The CDR3 spells CASSLGDGRPQHF. The CDR3 DNA reads as TGCGCCAGCAGCCTTGGGGACGGGAGGCCCCAGCATTTT. The V gene is TRBV4-1, the J gene TRBJ1-5; weak D call: TRBD1 (5 bases). V lost 4 bases and J lost 9, with 13 bases in between. The CDR3 runs 13 residues. From germline, CDR1 is MGHRA and CDR2 YSYEKL.

CDR3 in amino acids: CASSPLSGFTNTEAFF. The CDR3 DNA follows: TGTGCCAGCTCACCGCTTTCCGGGTTCACGAACACTGAAGCTTTCTTT. J is TRBJ1-1 and V is TRBV18, with D unclear. CDR3 length: 16 amino acids. CDR1 and CDR2 (germline): KGHSH, LQKENI. Trimming cost V 3 bases and J 1 base, with 15 bases left between them.

The gene calls are TRBV5-5 and TRBJ1-2; no clear D gene. The V end lost 5 bases, the J end lost 7 bases, and 18 bases lay between the germline ends. The CDR3 loop spans 14 amino acids. CDR1 and CDR2 from the germline V gene are SGHKS and YYEKEE (reference sequence). As DNA, the CDR3 is TGTGCCAGCAGGTCTGAACAGTCGCGGGCTGGCTACACCTTC. Translation: CASRSEQSRAGYTF.

This clone has only one observation. This sequence joins TRBV18 and TRBJ2-3; 7 positions match TRBD1. The CDR3 runs 17 residues. V gave up 0 bases and J gave up 3 bases; unmatched junction bases: 9. Germline loops: CDR1 KGHSH, CDR2 LQKENI. CDR3 in DNA: TGTGCCAGCTCACCACCGTATCCAGGGGGAAAGACAGATACGCAGTATTTT. It codes for CASSPPYPGGKTDTQYF.

The chain combines TRBV15 with TRBJ1-5; 8 positions match TRBD1. The germline V gene has CDR1 LNHNV and CDR2 YYDKDF (reference sequence). Trimming at V came to 0 bases and at J to 6 bases, leaving 4 bases not matched to a gene. This CDR3 comprises 15 residues. CDR3 amino acids: CATSRDHTGGQPQHF. The CDR3 DNA is TGTGCCACCAGCAGAGATCATACAGGGGGTCAGCCCCAGCATTTT.

V and J are TRBV28 and TRBJ1-1; unclear D gene. The CDR3 is 15 residues long. Germline CDR1 reads MDHEN; CDR2 reads SYDVKM. The V end was cut by 5 bases, the J end by 4 bases, with 17 bases between. DNA of the CDR3: TGTGCCAGCAGTCCGCCGTATCTTGGGAGCACTGAAGCTTTCTTT. This translates into CASSPPYLGSTEAFF.

The V and J genes are TRBV6-2 or TRBV6-3 and TRBJ2-1; 11 positions agree with TRBD2. With V trimmed by 5 bases and J by 5 bases, 11 bases remained unmatched. The CDR3 is 17 residues long. Looked up from germline, CDR1 is MNHEY and CDR2 is SVGEGT. The CDR3: CASSRLLAGGQNNEQFF. As DNA, the CDR3 is TGTGCCAGCAGTCGGCTCTTAGCGGGAGGGCAAAACAATGAGCAGTTCTTC.

V and J are TRBV19 and TRBJ2-1; maybe TRBD2 (5 bases). The CDR3 has 15 amino acids. Per the germline V gene, CDR1 is LNHDA and CDR2 is SQIVND (reference sequence). Deletions cut 1 base from V and 5 bases from J, with 12 bases between. The CDR3: CASSIVGISDNEQFF. CDR3 in DNA: TGTGCCAGTAGTATAGTCGGGATCTCAGACAATGAGCAGTTCTTC. Full variable domain (missing parts from reference TRBV19 and TRBJ2-1): DGGITQSPKYLFRKEGQNVTLSCEQNLNHDAMYWYRQDPGQGLRLIYYSQIVNDFQKGDIAEGYSVSREKKESFPLTVTSAQKNPTAFYLCASSIVGISDNEQFFGPGTRLTVL.

The chain employs TRBV5-1 and TRBJ2-6, with 10 bases aligning to TRBD2. The CDR3 length is 20 residues. V shed 4 bases, J shed 4 bases, and the junction held 17 bases outside the gene matches. Germline CDR1 and CDR2: SGHRS and YFSETQ. The CDR3, as DNA: TGCGCCAGCAGCGCAACCGGGACTAGCGCTCTTACCGCAGGGGCCAACGTCCTGACTTTC. Amino acid sequence: CASSATGTSALTAGANVLTF.

The V gene is TRBV7-2, the J gene TRBJ2-3; 9 bases line up with TRBD2. The J segment lost 2 bases and the V segment lost 5 bases, leaving 5 bases of the junction unmatched. CDR3 size: 15 residues. Germline V gives CDR1 SGHTA, CDR2 FQGNSA. The CDR3 spells CASSQTSGYTDTQYF. Here the CDR3 DNA reads TGTGCCAGCAGCCAGACTAGCGGTTACACAGATACGCAGTATTTT. Based on the CDR3 plus reference TRBV7-2 and TRBJ2-3, the full variable domain is GAGVSQSPSNKVTEKGKDVELRCDPISGHTALYWYRQSLGQGLEFLIYFQGNSAPDKSGLPSDRFSAERTGGSVSTLTIQRTQQEDSAVYLCASSQTSGYTDTQYFGPGTRLTVL.

The chain is built from TRBV7-6 and TRBJ2-5, with 9 bases fitting TRBD2. Germline assignment: CDR1 SGHVS and CDR2 FNYEAQ. The V segment lost 1 base and the J segment 4 bases; nucleotides outside the gene matches: 7. The CDR3 is made up of 16 amino acids. The CDR3, as DNA: TGTGCCAGCAGCTTAGAGCAGCGGGAGGTGCCAGAGACCCAGTACTTC. It specifies CASSLEQREVPETQYF.

The chain couples TRBV11-2 to TRBJ1-5; D is possibly TRBD1 (6 bases). Trimming removed 4 bases from V and 7 bases from J, with 17 bases in between. CDR1 and CDR2 from the germline V gene are SGHAT and FQNNGV. The CDR3 consists of 15 residues. For the CDR3, the DNA is TGTGCCAGCAGCTCCACCACAGGGAATGGGCAGCCCCAGCATTTT. It translates to CASSSTTGNGQPQHF.

With regard to this clone: Distinct nucleotide sequences in the sample also encode this CDR3. The V call is TRBV5-1, the J call TRBJ1-1; D is ambiguous. The CDR3 spans 14 residues. V shed 0 bases and J shed 1 base, with 7 bases lying between them. From germline, CDR1 is SGHRS and CDR2 YFSETQ. CDR3 amino acids: CASSLGGSNTEAFF. The CDR3, as DNA: TGCGCCAGCAGCTTGGGCGGCTCGAACACTGAAGCTTTCTTT. Using reference TRBV5-1 and TRBJ1-1 for the parts outside the CDR3, the full variable domain is KAGVTQTPRYLIKTRGQQVTLSCSPISGHRSVSWYQQTPGQGLQFLFEYFSETQRNKGNFPGRFSGRQFSNSRSEMNVSTLELGDSALYLCASSLGGSNTEAFFGQGTRLTVV.

The CDR3 DNA follows: TGTGCCAGCAGTTATCGACCCGGTCAGGCGAACACTGAAGCTTTCTTT. This codes for CASSYRPGQANTEAFF. This sequence joins TRBV6-2 or TRBV6-3 and TRBJ1-1; D unresolved. CDR1 is MNHEY and CDR2 is SVGEGT in the germline V gene. CDR3 length: 16 amino acids. V was clipped by 3 bases and J by 1 base, with 15 bases between them.

This clone showed up just once. The chain joins TRBV19 to TRBJ1-5, with 7 nucleotides matching TRBD1. The CDR3 has 12 amino acids. The junction had 11 bases not matched to a gene; V was cut back by 10 bases and J by 11 bases. Per the germline V gene, CDR1 is LNHDA and CDR2 is SQIVND (reference sequence). The CDR3 DNA reads as TGTGCCACAAGACAGGGTAAAATGGCCCAGCATTTT. Translated: CATRQGKMAQHF.

The chain's CDR3 is CASSQGGRNSYEQYF. CDR3 nucleotide sequence: TGTGCCAGCAGCCAAGGGGGGAGGAACTCCTACGAGCAGTACTTC. This chain links TRBV4-2 with TRBJ2-7, with D possibly being TRBD2 (6 bases). Per the germline V gene, CDR1 is LGHNA and CDR2 is YNFKEQ. Trimming removed 1 base at V and 0 bases at J, with 10 bases between. This CDR3 has 15 residues.

The chain combines TRBV21-1 with TRBJ1-5; TRBD1, the table's D call, was not compared with the DNA. TRBV21-1 is tagged as a pseudogene. The CDR3 is made up of 20 amino acids. The CDR3 DNA reads TGTGCCAGCAGCAAAGTCTTAGGGGACAGGCGATTCCTTAGCAATCAGCCCCAGCATTTT. Translated, it gives CASSKVLGDRRFLSNQPQHF.

CDR3 sequence reads: CASSGTGGKKEKLFF. The CDR3 DNA sequence: TGTGCCAGCAGCGGGACAGGGGGAAAGAAGGAAAAACTGTTTTTT. The rearrangement uses TRBV5-6 and TRBJ1-4; 11 bases fit TRBD1. Losses at the gene ends were 4 bases for V and 8 bases for J; bases not matched to a gene: 7. This CDR3 contains 15 residues. The germline V gene encodes CDR1 SGHDT and CDR2 YYEEEE.

This sequence joins TRBV2 and TRBJ2-1; D is perhaps TRBD2 (6 bases). Germline CDR1 is SNHLY and CDR2 is FYNNEI. CDR3 length: 13 residues. Trimming pared 8 bases from V and 6 bases from J, leaving 14 bases between. In DNA form, the CDR3 reads TGTGCCAGCGTTGGTAGCGGTTTCAATGAGCAGTTCTTC. As protein: CASVGSGFNEQFF.

The J gene is TRBJ1-2, the V gene TRBV2; D not resolved. The CDR3 length is 15 residues. V was cut by 4 bases and J by 4 bases, with 16 bases left in between. CDR1 is SNHLY, CDR2 FYNNEI, per germline. The CDR3 nucleotides read TGTGCCAGCAGTGTTTTTAGTTCAGGCAGCTATGGCTACACCTTC. Translation: CASSVFSSGSYGYTF. Variable domain in full (rest from reference TRBV2 and TRBJ1-2): EPEVTQTPSHQVTQMGQEVILRCVPISNHLYFYWYRQILGQKVEFLVSFYNNEISEKSEIFDDQFSVERPDGSNFTLKIRSTKLEDSAMYFCASSVFSSGSYGYTFGSGTRLTVV.

The V and J genes are TRBV11-2 and TRBJ1-1; D not resolved. V lost 5 bases and J lost 6, with 16 bases in between. The germline gives CDR1 SGHAT, CDR2 FQNNGV. The CDR3 totals 14 residues. The CDR3 sequence: CASSQEKINAEAFF. Written as DNA, the CDR3 is TGTGCCAGCAGCCAAGAGAAGATTAACGCTGAAGCTTTCTTT.